This T cell receptor (beta chain) was retrieved from a study of blood T cell repertoires in COVID-19. Overall study context: The cDNA or gDNA used as material had been derived from T cells, B-cell-depleted T cells, or PBMCs.

CDR1 is SGHRS, CDR2 YFSETQ, per germline. The CDR3 sequence is 14 residues long. V was pared by 4 bases and J by 4 bases, with 6 bases of the junction left unmatched. As handled by the study authors: For nucleated cells, counts were estimated from reference gene primer amplification. Profiled with immunoSEQ multiplex PCR; TCRdb holds only in-frame clones, not every one. Clone size and the V and J calls come from that table; the DNA yielded D and trimming. Counted here are over 150,000 clones, 80% to 90% occurring once; the ten biggest clones make up approximately 2%. Material: peripheral blood. This TCR came from a man aged 18-30 years who had recovered from COVID-19. This sequence joins TRBV5-1 and TRBJ1-1; 8 bases are a match to TRBD1. CDR3 sequence: CASSLGQVSTEAFF. As DNA, the CDR3 is TGCGCCAGCAGCCTGGGACAGGTTAGCACTGAAGCTTTCTTT.